The rows below give T cell receptor beta chains drawn from one sample of a study of post-analysis software for immune sequencing data. TCRdb reanalysed the PCR reads using MiXCR and keeps one entry per CDR3 protein. The sample lists approximately 360,000 distinct CDR3 sequences, roughly 30% occurring once. The sample consisted of blood. The receptors derive from a girl aged 5 to 17 with multiple sclerosis. Each CDR3 is given with its conserved first and last residue. Fields, in order: clone size, V gene, D gene, J gene, CDR3 protein, CDR3 DNA. The D gene is left open where the match is weak. Some rows mark clone size as missing; the rest say once, few, many or name a class of expanded clone.

>.|TRBV7-2|.|TRBJ1-2
CASSLGDWQGYTF
TGTGCCAGCAGCTTAGGAGATTGGCAGGGCTACACCTTC
>few|TRBV10-3|.|TRBJ2-1
CAISEWQGPNNEQFF
TGTGCCATCAGTGAATGGCAGGGGCCAAACAATGAGCAGTTCTTC
>.|TRBV3-1|.|TRBJ1-2
CASSQDLRGWDYGYTF
TGTGCCAGCAGCCAAGATCTGAGGGGCTGGGACTATGGCTACACCTTC
>few|TRBV24-1|.|TRBJ2-5
CATSDPREAETQYF
TGTGCCACCAGTGATCCGAGGGAGGCAGAGACCCAGTACTTC
>.|TRBV13|.|TRBJ2-7
CASSLRSEQYF
TGTGCCAGCAGCTTAAGGAGCGAGCAGTACTTC
>once|TRBV4-2|.|TRBJ2-4
CASSQDTTGTQRDIQYF
TGTGCCAGCAGCCAAGATACGACCGGGACCCAGAGAGACATTCAGTACTTC
>few|TRBV3-1|.|TRBJ2-7
CASSQVRGYEQYF
TGTGCCAGCAGCCAAGTAAGAGGATACGAGCAGTACTTC
>once|TRBV5-1|TRBD1|TRBJ2-2
CASSPLRGQGTGELFF
TGCGCCAGCAGCCCCCTGAGGGGGCAAGGAACCGGGGAGCTGTTTTTT
>few|TRBV7-2|.|TRBJ1-5
CASSFKVGENQPQHF
TGTGCCAGCAGCTTCAAGGTAGGCGAGAATCAGCCCCAGCATTTT
>.|TRBV5-1|.|TRBJ2-3
CASTPDSNTDTQYF
TGCGCCAGCACCCCGGACAGCAACACAGATACGCAGTATTTT
>.|TRBV29-1|.|TRBJ1-1
CSVVEGSTEAFF
TGCAGCGTTGTTGAGGGGAGCACTGAAGCTTTCTTT
>once|TRBV23-1|.|TRBJ2-7
CASSQLGPYEQYF
TGCGCCAGCAGTCAACTAGGCCCTTACGAGCAGTACTTC
>few|TRBV15|.|TRBJ2-1
CATSRDIGRNNEQFF
TGTGCCACCAGCAGAGATATAGGCAGAAACAATGAGCAGTTCTTC
>few|TRBV6-1|.|TRBJ1-2
CASSEGEGYGYTF
TGTGCCAGCAGTGAAGGGGAGGGCTATGGCTACACCTTC
>.|TRBV4-1|TRBD2|TRBJ2-3
CASEGGGTITWDTQYF
TGCGCCAGCGAAGGCGGGGGGACAATAACATGGGATACGCAGTATTTT
>few|TRBV12-3/TRBV12-4|TRBD2|TRBJ2-2
CASRGANTGELFF
TGTGCCAGCCGGGGGGCGAACACCGGGGAGCTGTTTTTT
>few|TRBV4-3|.|TRBJ2-3
CASSQALDRTDTQYF
TGCGCCAGCAGCCAGGCCCTAGATCGGACAGATACGCAGTATTTT
>.|TRBV4-1|.|TRBJ1-5
CASNHTGFRYSNQPQHF
TGCGCCAGCAACCATACAGGTTTTAGATATAGCAATCAGCCCCAGCATTTT
>few|TRBV12-3/TRBV12-4|TRBD2|TRBJ2-3
CASSFYSGESDTQYF
TGTGCCAGCAGTTTTTACAGCGGGGAATCAGATACGCAGTATTTT
>.|TRBV7-9|.|TRBJ2-7
CASSPTQRGPMGEQYF
TGTGCCAGCAGCCCAACACAGAGGGGCCCCATGGGCGAGCAGTACTTC
>.|TRBV6-1|.|TRBJ2-7
CASRADGYEQYF
TGTGCCAGCAGGGCCGACGGCTACGAGCAGTACTTC
>many|TRBV6-1|TRBD2|TRBJ2-3
CASSKAGVTDTQYF
TGTGCCAGCAGTAAAGCGGGGGTCACAGATACGCAGTATTTT
>.|TRBV6-2/TRBV6-3|.|TRBJ2-7
CASSYEADGYEQYF
TGTGCCAGCAGTTATGAAGCGGACGGCTACGAGCAGTACTTC
>.|TRBV10-3|TRBD2|TRBJ2-3
CAISESNERGPTDTQYF
TGTGCCATCAGTGAGTCGAATGAGCGGGGGCCCACAGATACGCAGTATTTT
>few|TRBV7-8|.|TRBJ2-5
CASSLKWIEETQYF
TGTGCCAGCAGCTTAAAGTGGATTGAGGAGACCCAGTACTTC
>few|TRBV2|TRBD1|TRBJ2-7
CASRYSGTGAYEQYF
TGTGCCAGCAGGTACTCCGGGACAGGGGCCTACGAGCAGTACTTC
>.|TRBV28|.|TRBJ1-4
CASSLRPEKLFF
TGTGCCAGCAGTTTACGGCCGGAAAAACTGTTTTTT
>once|TRBV7-9|TRBD1|TRBJ1-2
CASSSGTGAGYGYTF
TGTGCCAGCAGCTCCGGGACAGGGGCCGGCTATGGCTACACCTTC
>many|TRBV7-9|TRBD2|TRBJ2-1
CASSPPTLAGGVEQFF
TGTGCCAGCAGCCCCCCCACACTAGCGGGGGGGGTTGAGCAGTTCTTC
>.|TRBV5-6|TRBD1|TRBJ2-4
CASSSRTGYIKNIQYF
TGTGCCAGCAGCTCGAGGACAGGGTATATCAAAAACATTCAGTACTTC
>.|TRBV12-3/TRBV12-4|.|TRBJ1-1
CASSLVVQYPQAFF
TGTGCCAGCAGTTTAGTCGTGCAATACCCCCAGGCTTTCTTT
>few|TRBV20-1|.|TRBJ1-1
CSARGGPSNTEAFF
TGCAGTGCTAGAGGGGGGCCCTCGAACACTGAAGCTTTCTTT
>few|TRBV28|.|TRBJ2-5
CASSPTVYQETQYF
TGTGCCAGCAGTCCGACAGTCTACCAAGAGACCCAGTACTTC
>.|TRBV12-3/TRBV12-4|.|TRBJ2-3
CASSPFRGAGGTDTQYF
TGTGCCAGCAGCCCTTTCAGGGGGGCGGGAGGCACAGATACGCAGTATTTT
>few|TRBV6-5|TRBD1|TRBJ1-1
CASSYSNRGGAEAFF
TGTGCCAGCAGCTATTCAAACAGGGGAGGGGCTGAAGCTTTCTTT
>few|TRBV29-1|.|TRBJ2-7
CSVEDGAPWGEQYF
TGCAGCGTTGAAGATGGGGCCCCTTGGGGCGAGCAGTACTTC
>few|TRBV7-2|.|TRBJ2-7
CASSLGKGSYEQYF
TGTGCCAGCAGCTTGGGGAAGGGAAGCTACGAGCAGTACTTC
>.|TRBV20-1|.|TRBJ1-5
CSARDQAKTGQPQHF
TGCAGTGCTAGAGATCAGGCGAAGACAGGCCAGCCCCAGCATTTT
>few|TRBV12-3/TRBV12-4|.|TRBJ2-7
CASSFVAAGGQYF
TGTGCCAGCAGTTTTGTGGCTGCGGGCGGGCAGTACTTC
>.|TRBV3-1|.|TRBJ1-3
CASASGLGNTIYF
TGTGCCAGCGCGTCGGGGCTGGGAAACACCATATATTTT
>few|TRBV6-1|.|TRBJ2-7
CASTRLENYEQYF
TGTGCCAGCACGAGGCTAGAAAACTACGAGCAGTACTTC
>many|TRBV25-1|.|TRBJ1-2
CASSPDINYGYTF
TGTGCCAGCAGCCCCGACATAAACTATGGCTACACCTTC
>few|TRBV20-1|.|TRBJ2-5
CSASLSPVGETQYF
TGCAGTGCTAGTTTGTCCCCCGTGGGGGAGACCCAGTACTTC
>.|TRBV7-2|TRBD1|TRBJ1-2
CASSTGTGGVYGYTF
TGTGCCAGCAGCACCGGGACAGGGGGCGTTTATGGCTACACCTTC
>few|TRBV10-3|TRBD2|TRBJ2-1
CAISASLTSGGAFGNEQFF
TGTGCCATCAGTGCGTCCTTGACTAGCGGGGGGGCCTTCGGCAATGAGCAGTTCTTC
>.|TRBV27|TRBD2|TRBJ2-7
CASSYGGANEQYF
TGTGCCAGCAGTTACGGGGGGGCAAACGAGCAGTACTTC
>.|TRBV5-1|TRBD2|TRBJ2-7
CASSPNSGAGVYEQYF
TGCGCCAGCAGCCCCAATAGCGGGGCCGGCGTATACGAGCAGTACTTC
>.|TRBV15|.|TRBJ2-1
CATSRSISGEQFF
TGTGCCACCAGCAGATCCATTTCGGGTGAGCAGTTCTTC
>.|TRBV7-3|TRBD2|TRBJ2-1
CASSSSGGINEQFF
TGTGCCAGCAGCTCTAGCGGGGGGATTAATGAGCAGTTCTTC
>few|TRBV11-1|.|TRBJ2-7
CASSSLGGAYEQYF
TGTGCCAGCAGCTCCTTGGGCGGGGCCTACGAGCAGTACTTC
>.|TRBV7-9|TRBD1|TRBJ2-7
CASSLTGGASYEQYF
TGTGCCAGCAGCTTAACAGGGGGAGCCTCCTACGAGCAGTACTTC
>.|TRBV7-8|TRBD1|TRBJ1-1
CASSLGTGEWSEAFF
TGTGCCAGCAGCTTAGGGACAGGGGAGTGGTCTGAAGCTTTCTTT
>.|TRBV2|TRBD1|TRBJ2-6
CASSAGYRGSSGANVLTF
TGTGCCAGCAGTGCGGGGTACAGGGGGAGCTCTGGGGCCAACGTCCTGACTTTC
>few|TRBV12-3/TRBV12-4|.|TRBJ1-5
CASSGWEWDQPQHF
TGTGCCAGCAGCGGGTGGGAGTGGGATCAGCCCCAGCATTTT
>.|TRBV7-9|.|TRBJ2-1
CAGSSQRNEQFF
TGTGCCGGCAGCTCCCAGCGGAATGAGCAGTTCTTC